A single sample is the source of the 21 T cell receptor beta chains below, sequenced in a study of post-analysis software for immune sequencing data (dated by TCRdb to between 2015 and 2016). The paper's findings and limits, for the study overall: Significantly higher frequencies in patients than in controls were found for a handful of TRBV segments, including TRBV5-6, TRBV5-1 and TRBV20-1.

The antigens for these receptors are not known. Library construction relied on PCR. Sequencing instrument: Illumina HiSeq 2500. To reduce PCR and sequencing biases, unique molecular identifiers were incorporated into the TCR beta cDNA libraries. The public reads were run again by TCRdb, first through fastp at Q25 and then through MiXCR, and only productive beta chains were kept. Rows with one shared CDR3 protein collapse into an entry with the most common genes and DNA. The table for this sample lists hundreds of thousands of distinct CDR3 sequences; 25% to 30% of them were counted only once. Approximately 0.6% of the sample is in the top ten clones. The sequencing sample was made of blood. Every receptor here comes from a girl between 5 and 17 years old with multiple sclerosis.

This sequence joins TRBV4-3 and TRBJ2-1, with D maybe TRBD1 (6 bases). CDR1 and CDR2 from the germline V gene are LGHNA and YSLEER. The V gene lost 0 bases and the J gene lost 7 bases, with 13 bases spanning the gap. This CDR3 has 15 amino acids. The CDR3: CASSQDARGWNEQFF. The CDR3 nucleotides are TGCGCCAGCAGCCAAGATGCCAGGGGTTGGAATGAGCAGTTCTTC.

This clonotype came up many times. This rearrangement joins TRBV5-1 to TRBJ2-7, with unresolved D. Germline CDR1 SGHRS, CDR2 YFSETQ. The CDR3 length is 14 residues. V was cut by 0 bases and J by 1 base, with 8 bases left in between. CDR3 in DNA: TGCGCCAGCAGCTTGGTGTTGGCGTCCTACGAGCAGTACTTC. This encodes CASSLVLASYEQYF.

The chain carries TRBV29-1 and TRBJ2-1; TRBD1 matches 8 bases. This CDR3 has 12 amino acids. Germline lookup yields CDR1 SQVTM and CDR2 ANQGSEA. J lost 7 bases, V lost 5 bases, and 4 bases had no gene match. The DNA of the CDR3 is TGCAGCGTTCGGACAGGGTCTAATGAGCAGTTCTTC. It yields the protein CSVRTGSNEQFF.

The rearrangement links TRBV20-1 to TRBJ1-1; D is unresolved. The CDR3 runs to 12 residues. Trimming took 6 bases from V and 1 from J, leaving 9 bases between them. CDR1 and CDR2 from the germline V gene are DFQATT and SNEGSKA (reference sequence). CDR3 sequence: CSAQRGNTEAFF. The CDR3 coding sequence is TGCAGTGCCCAGCGCGGGAACACTGAAGCTTTCTTT.

V gene TRBV24-1 combines with J gene TRBJ2-3, with TRBD1 matching 10 bases. This CDR3 is 17 amino acids long. Germline CDR1 KGHDR, CDR2 SFDVKD. Trimming took 3 bases from V and 3 from J; bases not matched to a gene: 8. CDR3 region: CATSDLPTGGLTDTQYF. CDR3 nucleotide sequence: TGTGCCACCAGTGATCTCCCGACAGGGGGCTTGACAGATACGCAGTATTTT.

This clonotype occurred many times. V and J are TRBV4-1 and TRBJ2-3, with TRBD1 as a possible D gene (6 bases). The CDR3 sequence is 18 residues long. The germline V gene has CDR1 MGHRA and CDR2 YSYEKL. V was trimmed by 4 bases and J by 5 bases, leaving 25 bases between them. The CDR3 here is CASSPELMGAGVQDTQYF. For the CDR3, the DNA is TGCGCCAGCAGCCCCGAGTTGATGGGGGCAGGGGTGCAAGATACGCAGTATTTT.

The chain recombines TRBV7-9 with TRBJ2-1; TRBD1 matches 10 bases. Trimming took 9 bases from V and 2 from J; bases not matched to a gene: 4. This CDR3 has 14 amino acids. Germline lookup yields CDR1 SEHNR and CDR2 FQNEAQ (reference sequence). The CDR3 nucleotides are TGTGCCAGTTCCGGGACAGGGGCCTACAATGAGCAGTTCTTC. Translated: CASSGTGAYNEQFF.

This CDR3 is CASSQDLRDIIGNEQFF. For the CDR3, the DNA is TGCGCCAGCAGCCAAGATCTGCGCGATATAATTGGCAATGAGCAGTTCTTC. V is TRBV4-3 and J is TRBJ2-1; D remains ambiguous. The CDR3 spans 17 residues. Trimming took 0 bases from V and 6 from J, leaving 18 bases between them. CDR1 and CDR2 from the germline V gene are LGHNA and YSLEER.

This clonotype was seen a few times. The chain combines TRBV7-2 with TRBJ2-5; 9 nucleotides agree with TRBD2. The CDR3 extends over 16 amino acids. From germline, CDR1 is SGHTA and CDR2 FQGNSA. Trimming at V came to 2 bases and at J to 2 bases, leaving 6 bases not matched to a gene. The DNA for the CDR3 is TGTGCCAGCAGCTTAAACCTAGCGGGGCCACAAGAGACCCAGTACTTC. Protein product: CASSLNLAGPQETQYF. The whole variable domain, filled in from reference TRBV7-2 and TRBJ2-5, reads GAGVSQSPSNKVTEKGKDVELRCDPISGHTALYWYRQSLGQGLEFLIYFQGNSAPDKSGLPSDRFSAERTGGSVSTLTIQRTQQEDSAVYLCASSLNLAGPQETQYFGPGTRLLVL.

Remarks on this clonotype: The junction departs from the called germline gene at one end, perhaps through a read error. The chain has TRBV7-2 and TRBJ1-5, with no clear D. This CDR3 region has 13 residues. CDR1 and CDR2 (germline): SGHTA, FQGNSA. As DNA, the CDR3 is TGTGCCAGCAGCTCAAATAGCGATCAGCCCCAGCATTTT. Translation gives CASSSNSDQPQHF.

This chain joins TRBV9 and TRBJ2-1, with TRBD2 as a possible D gene (6 bases). Trimming cost V 3 bases and J 10 bases, with 14 bases left between them. There are 13 residues in the CDR3. The germline gives CDR1 SGDLS, CDR2 YYNGEE. This CDR3 is CASSGRGRGEQFF. The CDR3 DNA reads TGTGCCAGCAGCGGGAGGGGACGTGGGGAGCAGTTCTTC.

This chain uses TRBV5-1 with TRBJ1-2; D is unresolved. The CDR3 has 13 residues. Trimming shortened V by 6 bases and J by 8 bases, and 17 bases separated the two germline ends. CDR1 and CDR2 from the germline V gene are SGHRS and YFSETQ. CDR3 bases: TGCGCCAGCAAGAGGCTCCGGGATGAAGGCTACACCTTC. This gives the protein CASKRLRDEGYTF.

This sequence joins TRBV20-1 and TRBJ2-1, with TRBD1 matching 11 bases. The closer fit of TRBJ2-7 to the DNA end suggests the J call may be wrong. Per the germline V gene, CDR1 is DFQATT and CDR2 is SNEGSKA (reference sequence). This CDR3 contains 15 residues. CDR3: CSARDWTGGYYEQYF. CDR3 DNA: TGCAGTGCTAGAGATTGGACAGGGGGCTATTACGAGCAGTACTTC.

V gene TRBV29-1 combines with J gene TRBJ2-7; TRBD2 matches at 15 bases. The J call may not be correct, given that the DNA end is closer to TRBJ2-4. This CDR3 is 15 amino acids long. CDR1 SQVTM and CDR2 ANQGSEA come from the germline V gene. CDR3 DNA sequence: TGCAGCGTTACCCGGACTAGCGGGAGGGGTAACATTCAGTACTTC. Translating gives CSVTRTSGRGNIQYF.

This clonotype was picked up a small number of times. The gene calls are TRBV12-3 or TRBV12-4 and TRBJ2-4, with a tentative D call TRBD2 (5 bases). The CDR3 is 16 residues long. The V and J ends lost 3 bases and 1 base respectively, with 13 bases between them. This CDR3 reads CASSFGEYGAKNIQYF. In DNA, the CDR3 is TGTGCCAGCAGTTTCGGGGAGTATGGGGCCAAAAACATTCAGTACTTC.

This clonotype was detected only a few times. J is TRBJ1-2 and V is TRBV4-3, with a possible D match to TRBD1 (6 bases). The ends were cut back, 4 bases at V and 1 base at J, with 13 bases in the middle. The CDR3 is 15 residues long. The germline CDR1 and CDR2 sequences are LGHNA and YSLEER. CDR3: CASSPWDTINYGYTF. The CDR3 nucleotides are TGCGCCAGCAGCCCGTGGGACACTATTAACTATGGCTACACCTTC.

As DNA, the CDR3 is TGTGCCAGCAGCCTCAAATCGGGCGGCACAGATACGCAGTATTTT. Translation gives CASSLKSGGTDTQYF. The chain couples TRBV5-4 to TRBJ2-3, with D uncertain. Trimming removed 4 bases at V and 1 base at J, with 13 bases between. From germline, CDR1 is SGHNT and CDR2 YYREEE (reference sequence). This CDR3 is built from 15 residues.

In its sample, this clonotype was seen many times. The chain couples TRBV7-8 to TRBJ2-7, with 8 nucleotides matching TRBD2. Trimming removed 6 bases from V and 3 bases from J; junction bases left unmatched: 1. Germline CDR1 is SGHVS and CDR2 is FQNEAQ. This CDR3 spans 12 amino acids. The CDR3 DNA reads as TGTGCCAGCAGGCTAGCGGGCTACGAGCAGTACTTC. Translation gives CASRLAGYEQYF.

This clonotype was seen a handful of times. This chain connects TRBV29-1 to TRBJ2-6; possibly TRBD1 or TRBD2 for D (5 bases each). V gave up 3 bases and J gave up 4 bases, with 10 bases separating them. Germline V lookup: CDR1 SQVTM, CDR2 ANQGSEA. The CDR3 is 14 amino acids. The DNA for the CDR3 is TGCAGCGTTGAGAGAGGGGCCGGGGCCAACGTCCTGACTTTC. This codes for CSVERGAGANVLTF.

This clonotype was seen only a few times. The gene calls are TRBV29-1 and TRBJ2-7; TRBD2 matches at 7 bases. The CDR3 covers 14 residues. J gave up 2 bases and V 3 bases, and 7 bases lay outside the gene matches. Germline loops: CDR1 SQVTM, CDR2 ANQGSEA. The CDR3 nucleotides are TGCAGCGTTGAGTCGAGCGGGGCCCCCTACGAGCAGTACTTC. It specifies CSVESSGAPYEQYF.

This clonotype occurred a few times. V and J are TRBV20-1 and TRBJ1-4, with TRBD1 matching over 7 bases. V dropped 5 bases and J dropped 4; count of bases not matched to a gene: 4. The CDR3 consists of 13 residues. CDR1 DFQATT and CDR2 SNEGSKA come from the germline V gene (reference sequence). In nucleotides, the CDR3 is TGCAGTGCTGTCTCAGGGGGTAATGAAAAACTGTTTTTT. Its protein is CSAVSGGNEKLFF.